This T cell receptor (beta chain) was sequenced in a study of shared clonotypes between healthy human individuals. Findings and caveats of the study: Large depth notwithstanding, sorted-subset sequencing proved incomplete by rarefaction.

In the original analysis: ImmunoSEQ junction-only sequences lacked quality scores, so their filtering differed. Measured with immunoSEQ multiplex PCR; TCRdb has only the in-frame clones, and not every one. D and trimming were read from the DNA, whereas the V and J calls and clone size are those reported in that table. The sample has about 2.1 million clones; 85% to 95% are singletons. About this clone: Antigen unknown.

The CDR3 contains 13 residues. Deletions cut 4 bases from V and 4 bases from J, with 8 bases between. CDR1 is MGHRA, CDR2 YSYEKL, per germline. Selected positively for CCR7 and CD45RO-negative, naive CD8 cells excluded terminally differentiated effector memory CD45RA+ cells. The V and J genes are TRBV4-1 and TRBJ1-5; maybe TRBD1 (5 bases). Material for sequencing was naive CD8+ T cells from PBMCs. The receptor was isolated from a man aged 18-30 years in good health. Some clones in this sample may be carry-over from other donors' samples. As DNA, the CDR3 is TGCGCCAGCAGCCCAGGGTTAAATCAGCCCCAGCATTTT. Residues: CASSPGLNQPQHF.